These 20 T cell receptor beta chains originate from one sample sequenced in a study of shared clonotypes between healthy human individuals. The naive CD8 fraction comprised CD45RO-negative cells positively selected for CCR7 and excluded terminally differentiated effector memory CD45RA+ cells. Produced via immunoSEQ multiplex PCR; TCRdb's table is partial and in-frame only. The repertoire includes 2 million or so clones, about 95% of them detected once, and roughly 1.1% sits in the top ten. Sequencing was carried out using naive CD8+ T cells sorted from blood. These receptors originate from a young man in good health.

The J gene is TRBJ1-2, the V gene TRBV5-6; D not resolved. The CDR3 length is 16 residues. Trimming shortened V by 0 bases and J by 5 bases, and 17 bases separated the two germline ends. The V gene's germline CDR1 is SGHDT and CDR2 YYEEEE. This chain's CDR3 is CASSLAVTQDSYGYTF. CDR3 nucleotides: TGTGCCAGCAGCTTGGCCGTCACACAAGATTCATATGGCTACACCTTC.

This chain connects TRBV4-1 to TRBJ2-7, with TRBD1 as a possible D gene (5 bases). This CDR3 has 14 amino acids. The germline V and J ends were trimmed by 0 bases and 8 bases, with 14 bases remaining between them. Germline CDR1 MGHRA, CDR2 YSYEKL. The CDR3 here is CASSQDDRWGQQYF. The CDR3 nucleotides read TGCGCCAGCAGCCAAGACGATCGGTGGGGCCAGCAGTACTTC.

This clone was seen only a few times. Additional DNA sequences in this sample encode the identical CDR3. For the CDR3, the DNA is TGTGCCAGCAGCTCGGAGGACAGGTTCTATGGCTACACCTTC. Residues: CASSSEDRFYGYTF. The chain uses TRBV7-9 and TRBJ1-2; 7 nucleotides match TRBD1. Germline trimming cut 4 bases from V and 4 bases from J; bases unmatched to any gene: 6. The CDR3 is 14 amino acids. CDR1 and CDR2 from the germline V gene are SEHNR and FQNEAQ (reference sequence).

CDR3 in DNA: TGTGCCAGCAGCCCCGGGACTAGCGGGGGGGCCGTTTATACGCAGTATTTT. Protein product: CASSPGTSGGAVYTQYF. This chain uses TRBV28 with TRBJ2-3, with TRBD2 matching 16 bases. From germline, CDR1 is MDHEN and CDR2 SYDVKM. The CDR3 runs 17 residues. J was trimmed by 7 bases and V by 6 bases; bases with no gene match: 10. Full variable domain (rest looked up from reference TRBV28 and TRBJ2-3): DVKVTQSSRYLVKRTGEKVFLECVQDMDHENMFWYRQDPGLGLRLIYFSYDVKMKEKGDIPEGYSVSREKKERFSLILESASTNQTSMYLCASSPGTSGGAVYTQYFGPGTRLTVL.

CDR3 loop: CASSLGLAGPTDTQYF. In DNA form, the CDR3 reads TGTGCCAGCAGCCTCGGACTAGCGGGACCCACAGATACGCAGTATTTT. The chain joins TRBV9 to TRBJ2-3; 12 nucleotides agree with TRBD2. This CDR3 comprises 16 residues. V lost 4 bases to trimming and J lost 2 bases; unmatched junction nucleotides: 5. Germline loops: CDR1 SGDLS, CDR2 YYNGEE.

V is TRBV27 and J is TRBJ2-5; 7 nucleotides align to TRBD1. Per the germline V gene, CDR1 is MNHEY and CDR2 is SMNVEV (reference sequence). CDR3 length: 15 residues. J gave up 3 bases and V 8 bases, and 12 bases lay outside the gene matches. CDR3 nucleotides: TGTGCCAGCTGGGCCGATTCGACAGGGAAAGAGACCCAGTACTTC. Translation: CASWADSTGKETQYF.

J is TRBJ2-7 and V is TRBV6-5; 8 nucleotides match TRBD2. J was trimmed by 2 bases and V by 5 bases; bases with no gene match: 5. CDR3 length: 14 residues. Germline V gives CDR1 MNHEY, CDR2 SVGAGI. CDR3 sequence: CASSATGGTYEQYF. The CDR3 DNA reads as TGTGCCAGCAGTGCAACGGGAGGGACCTACGAGCAGTACTTC.

J is TRBJ1-4 and V is TRBV6-5, with 10 bases matching TRBD1. Germline CDR1 MNHEY, CDR2 SVGAGI. J gave up 8 bases and V 4 bases, and 7 bases lay outside the gene matches. This CDR3 is built from 15 residues. Here the CDR3 DNA reads TGTGCCAGCAGTTCCGGGACAGGGGCGTACGAAAAACTGTTTTTT. Residues: CASSSGTGAYEKLFF.

The chain links TRBV27 to TRBJ1-2; the D gene is possibly TRBD1 (6 bases). The V gene lost 4 bases and the J gene lost 3 bases, with 12 bases spanning the gap. The CDR3 spans 14 residues. CDR1 and CDR2 (germline): MNHEY, SMNVEV (reference sequence). CDR3 residues: CASSYGGRDYGYTF. The CDR3 coding sequence is TGTGCCAGCAGTTACGGGGGGCGCGACTATGGCTACACCTTC.

V gene TRBV30 combines with J gene TRBJ1-4; D gene unclear. The CDR3 length is 14 residues. V was clipped by 1 base and J by 0 bases, with 6 bases between them. Germline values: CDR1 GTSNPN, CDR2 SVGIG (reference sequence). As DNA, the CDR3 is TGTGCCTGGAGTGGGCCCGCAACTAATGAAAAACTGTTTTTT. Encoded protein: CAWSGPATNEKLFF.

This sequence joins TRBV5-1 and TRBJ2-1; D call uncertain. The CDR3 runs to 13 residues. The V and J ends lost 7 bases and 6 bases respectively, with 14 bases between them. Germline CDR1 reads SGHRS; CDR2 reads YFSETQ. The CDR3 loop is CASSAGIGNEQFF. The DNA of the CDR3 is TGCGCCAGCTCCGCTGGGATAGGCAATGAGCAGTTCTTC.

This chain uses TRBV12-5 with TRBJ2-1; 7 bases map to TRBD2. The CDR3 totals 16 residues. V lost 4 bases to trimming and J lost 2 bases; unmatched junction nucleotides: 8. Per the germline V gene, CDR1 is LGHNT and CDR2 is FRNRAP. The CDR3 sequence: CASGSGGGPTYNEQFF. The CDR3 coding sequence is TGTGCTAGTGGTTCGGGGGGAGGGCCAACCTACAATGAGCAGTTCTTC.

A remark on this clone: Other nucleotide sequences from this sample produce the same CDR3. The chain couples TRBV27 to TRBJ2-2; no clear D. The ends were cut back, 2 bases at V and 6 bases at J, with 4 bases in the middle. The CDR3 covers 12 residues. Germline CDR1 is MNHEY and CDR2 is SMNVEV (reference sequence). The CDR3 bases are TGTGCCAGCAGTTTAAGCGCCGGGGAGCTGTTTTTT. Its translation: CASSLSAGELFF.

The rearrangement links TRBV27 to TRBJ1-2; 9 bases fit TRBD1. The CDR3 loop spans 15 amino acids. CDR1 and CDR2 from the germline V gene are MNHEY and SMNVEV (reference sequence). J gave up 5 bases and V 5 bases, and 9 bases lay outside the gene matches. The CDR3 DNA follows: TGTGCCAGCAGTGCACCGGGACAGGGATTATATGGCTACACCTTC. Translated: CASSAPGQGLYGYTF.

This clone was observed a single time. This chain uses TRBV6-4 with TRBJ2-1, with no clear D. The V gene's germline CDR1 is MRHNA and CDR2 SNTAGT. Trimming pared 8 bases from V and 7 bases from J, leaving 21 bases between. CDR3 length: 15 amino acids. The CDR3: CASAKHRPEPNEQFF. DNA for the CDR3: TGTGCCAGCGCCAAACATAGGCCGGAGCCAAATGAGCAGTTCTTC.

The rearrangement joins TRBV4-3 to TRBJ1-4; weak D call: TRBD1 (5 bases). Looked up from germline, CDR1 is LGHNA and CDR2 is YSLEER. V was clipped by 0 bases and J by 0 bases, with 17 bases between them. The CDR3 is 19 amino acids. This CDR3 is CASSQEMVGDRSTNEKLFF. The CDR3 region has the DNA TGCGCCAGCAGCCAAGAGATGGTGGGGGATAGGTCAACTAATGAAAAACTGTTTTTT.

This clone has only one observation. This chain uses TRBV28 with TRBJ2-7; 12 bases map to TRBD1. J lost 3 bases, V lost 2 bases, and 2 bases had no gene match. CDR1 and CDR2 from the germline V gene are MDHEN and SYDVKM. The CDR3 contains 15 residues. Here the CDR3 reads CASSLGDRGHYEQYF. In DNA form, the CDR3 reads TGTGCCAGCAGTTTAGGGGACAGGGGGCACTACGAGCAGTACTTC.

The chain uses TRBV27 and TRBJ2-1; TRBD2 matches at 9 bases. CDR3 length: 16 amino acids. The V and J ends lost 1 base and 3 bases, in that order; junction bases with no gene match: 4. Germline V gene sequence: CDR1 MNHEY, CDR2 SMNVEV (reference sequence). DNA of the CDR3: TGTGCCAGCAGTTTATTCTGGCGGGGGGGCTACAATGAGCAGTTCTTC. Its translation: CASSLFWRGGYNEQFF.

This sequence joins TRBV27 and TRBJ1-1; 7 bases are a match to TRBD1. The CDR3 spans 15 residues. With 0 bases clipped from V and 3 bases from J, the junction kept 4 bases outside the gene matches. The germline gives CDR1 MNHEY, CDR2 SMNVEV (reference sequence). The CDR3 spells CASSLSRQGYTEAFF. As DNA, the CDR3 is TGTGCCAGCAGTTTATCAAGACAGGGCTACACTGAAGCTTTCTTT.

The V and J genes are TRBV5-4 and TRBJ2-1; 9 bases agree with TRBD2. CDR1 and CDR2 (germline): SGHNT, YYREEE (reference sequence). Trimming at V came to 4 bases and at J to 6 bases, leaving 8 bases not matched to a gene. This CDR3 has 15 residues. CDR3 DNA sequence: TGTGCCAGCAGCCACCTAGCGGGATTAGTCAATGAGCAGTTCTTC. Its protein product is CASSHLAGLVNEQFF.